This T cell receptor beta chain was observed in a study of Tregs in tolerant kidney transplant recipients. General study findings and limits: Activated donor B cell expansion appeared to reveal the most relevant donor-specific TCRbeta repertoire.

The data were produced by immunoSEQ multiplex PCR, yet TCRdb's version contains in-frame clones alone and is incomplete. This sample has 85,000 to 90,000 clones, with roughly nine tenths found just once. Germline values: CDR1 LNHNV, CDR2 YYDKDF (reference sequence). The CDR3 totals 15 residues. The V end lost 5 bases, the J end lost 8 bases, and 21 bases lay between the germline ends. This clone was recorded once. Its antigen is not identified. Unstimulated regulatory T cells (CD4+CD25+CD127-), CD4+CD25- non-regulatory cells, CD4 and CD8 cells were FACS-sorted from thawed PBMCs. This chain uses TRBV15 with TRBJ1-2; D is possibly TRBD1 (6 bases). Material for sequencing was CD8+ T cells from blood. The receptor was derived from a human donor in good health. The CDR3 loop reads CATSATGLVFFGYTF. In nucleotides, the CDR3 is TGTGCCACCAGCGCTACAGGGTTGGTTTTCTTCGGCTACACCTTC.